This T cell receptor (beta chain) was profiled in a study of blood T cell repertoires in COVID-19. Profiling relied on immunoSEQ multiplex PCR, and the TCRdb table lists in-frame clones only, not all of them. The repertoire holds over 100,000 clones, with approximately 85% as singletons. Trimming left V 5 bases short and J 0 bases short, with 10 bases between. Germline CDR1 SGHAT, CDR2 FQNNGV. This CDR3 comprises 14 residues. This chain uses TRBV11-2 with TRBJ1-1; D might be TRBD1 (6 bases). The specimen was peripheral blood. This sequence originates from a man aged 55 to 70 with acute or convalescent COVID-19. The CDR3: CASSRQALNTEAFF. CDR3 sequence (DNA): TGTGCCAGCAGCAGACAGGCTTTGAACACTGAAGCTTTCTTT.